This T cell receptor beta chain originates from a study of blood T cell repertoires in COVID-19. Study summary: Donors in the United States, Italy and Spain gave samples during acute or convalescent COVID-19. Sources were T cells, B-cell-depleted T cells, or PBMCs; the material itself was cDNA or gDNA.

Source study methods: Reference gene primer amplification gave estimated nucleated cell counts. Produced via immunoSEQ multiplex PCR; TCRdb's table is partial and in-frame only. V and J calls and clone size follow that table, whereas D and trimming were derived from the DNA. The sample lists some 330,000 clones; 75% to 90% were seen once. V lost 1 base and J lost 6; bases outside the gene matches: 7. This CDR3 region has 16 residues. Germline values: CDR1 SNHLY, CDR2 FYNNEI. This chain connects TRBV2 to TRBJ1-4; 8 bases match TRBD1. This clonotype originated in a man aged 25-45 years who had recovered from COVID-19. The sequenced material came from PBMCs or T cells enriched from blood (not recorded which). The CDR3 DNA follows: TGTGCCAGCAGTGAAGGACAGGGGCCAGGAGATGAAAAACTGTTTTTT. It translates to CASSEGQGPGDEKLFF.